Given below is one TCR beta chain in context. A single base is all that separates this from a far larger clone, so a read error is likely. The sample belongs to a study of shared clonotypes between healthy human individuals. At the deep level, the assay was run. Replicate PCRs were loaded with about 300 ng DNA from unsorted PBMC, about 30,000 T cell genomes. Assay used: immunoSEQ multiplex PCR; TCRdb lists only in-frame clones, some missing. The sample lists roughly 490,000 clones; 75% to 85% were seen once. This CDR3 region has 14 residues. The germline V gene has CDR1 SGDLS and CDR2 YYNGEE. This TCR was recovered from a woman in her 40s in good health. Some clones in this sample may be carry-over from other donors' samples. The rearrangement joins TRBV9 to TRBJ1-2; no clear D. Specimen: PBMCs. The chain's CDR3 is CASSVRDGNYGNTF. CDR3 nucleotides: TGTGCCAGCAGCGTAAGGGATGGGAACTATGGCAACACCTTC. The entire variable domain, with the rest obtained from reference TRBV9 and TRBJ1-2, is as follows: DSGVTQTPKHLITATGQRVTLRCSPRSGDLSVYWYQQSLDQGLQFLIQYYNGEERAKGNILERFSAQQFPDLHSELNLSSLELGDSALYFCASSVRDGNYGNTFGSGTRLTVV.